Listed below are T cell receptor beta chains from one sample, sequenced in a study of liver allograft versus peripheral blood T cells. Using its own MiXCR run on the reads, TCRdb lists one record per CDR3 protein. The sample yields around 6,600 distinct CDR3 sequences, approximately 17% seen once. These receptors were obtained from a human patient who had a liver transplant. Part of the T cells may come from the graft donor. Each CDR3 is given with its conserved first and last residue. Each record gives: clone size, D gene, J gene, V gene, CDR3 protein, CDR3 DNA. D genes are given only for firm matches. The listing skips clone size in some rows; elsewhere it reads once, few, many or a size class.

abundance: medium-sized
d_gene: -
j_gene: TRBJ2-7
v_gene: TRBV18
CDR3aa: CASSGGAAYEQYF
CDR3nt: TGTGCCAGCTCAGGGGGGGCGGCCTACGAGCAGTACTTC

abundance: many
d_gene: -
j_gene: TRBJ1-2
v_gene: TRBV9
CDR3aa: CASSSDTRYGYTF
CDR3nt: TGTGCCAGCTCCTCGGACACTCGATATGGCTACACCTTC

abundance: medium-sized
d_gene: -
j_gene: TRBJ1-4
v_gene: TRBV20-1
CDR3aa: CSARGILGQGNEKLFF
CDR3nt: TGCAGTGCTAGAGGGATTCTGGGGCAGGGTAATGAAAAACTGTTTTTT

abundance: many
d_gene: -
j_gene: TRBJ2-7
v_gene: TRBV18
CDR3aa: CASSPPRTYYEQYF
CDR3nt: TGTGCCAGCTCACCACCGAGGACCTACTACGAGCAGTACTTC

abundance: -
d_gene: -
j_gene: TRBJ2-2
v_gene: TRBV20-1
CDR3aa: CSASIPSSGSGELFF
CDR3nt: TGCAGTGCTAGTATACCCTCCTCGGGGTCCGGGGAGCTGTTTTTT

abundance: medium-sized
d_gene: -
j_gene: TRBJ1-1
v_gene: TRBV19
CDR3aa: CASSIGRDSVTEAFF
CDR3nt: TGTGCCAGTAGTATAGGCAGGGATTCTGTCACTGAAGCTTTCTTT

abundance: many
d_gene: TRBD1
j_gene: TRBJ1-5
v_gene: TRBV6-5
CDR3aa: CASSRDRFSNQPQHF
CDR3nt: TGTGCCAGCAGTAGGGACAGGTTCAGCAATCAGCCCCAGCATTTT

abundance: medium-sized
d_gene: -
j_gene: TRBJ1-2
v_gene: TRBV6-1
CDR3aa: CASSEMDRSGGYTF
CDR3nt: TGTGCCAGCAGTGAAATGGACAGAAGCGGGGGCTACACCTTC

abundance: medium-sized
d_gene: -
j_gene: TRBJ1-5
v_gene: TRBV6-1
CDR3aa: CASSETGLNQPQHF
CDR3nt: TGTGCCAGCAGTGAGACAGGTCTGAATCAGCCCCAGCATTTT

abundance: few
d_gene: -
j_gene: TRBJ1-5
v_gene: TRBV19
CDR3aa: CASSVYGNSNQPQHF
CDR3nt: TGTGCCAGTAGTGTATACGGGAACAGCAATCAGCCCCAGCATTTT

abundance: few
d_gene: -
j_gene: TRBJ1-2
v_gene: TRBV5-4
CDR3aa: CASSLESGGVGGGYTF
CDR3nt: TGTGCCAGCAGCTTGGAGAGCGGGGGGGTAGGAGGCGGCTACACCTTC

abundance: -
d_gene: -
j_gene: TRBJ1-2
v_gene: TRBV7-9
CDR3aa: CASRPQGQANYGYTF
CDR3nt: TGTGCCAGCAGACCCCAAGGTCAAGCTAACTATGGCTACACCTTC

abundance: medium-sized
d_gene: -
j_gene: TRBJ1-1
v_gene: TRBV29-1
CDR3aa: CSADSMNTEAFF
CDR3nt: TGCAGCGCTGACAGCATGAACACTGAAGCTTTCTTT

abundance: medium-sized
d_gene: TRBD1
j_gene: TRBJ1-4
v_gene: TRBV6-1
CDR3aa: CASSGPRDRDNEKLFF
CDR3nt: TGTGCCAGCAGCGGCCCCCGGGACAGGGATAATGAAAAACTGTTTTTT

abundance: many
d_gene: TRBD1
j_gene: TRBJ1-2
v_gene: TRBV11-2
CDR3aa: CASSLGGDRNYGYTF
CDR3nt: TGTGCCAGCAGCTTAGGAGGGGACAGGAACTATGGCTACACCTTC

abundance: many
d_gene: -
j_gene: TRBJ1-1
v_gene: TRBV6-2/TRBV6-3
CDR3aa: CASSYSMIAGPGFVNTEAFF
CDR3nt: TGTGCCAGCAGTTACTCGATGATAGCCGGCCCCGGGTTTGTCAACACTGAAGCTTTCTTT

abundance: medium-sized
d_gene: -
j_gene: TRBJ1-3
v_gene: TRBV15
CDR3aa: CATSRDHRRSGNTIYF
CDR3nt: TGTGCCACCAGCAGAGATCACAGACGCTCTGGAAACACCATATATTTT

abundance: medium-sized
d_gene: TRBD1
j_gene: TRBJ1-4
v_gene: TRBV18
CDR3aa: CASSRQGTNEKLFF
CDR3nt: TGTGCCAGCTCGCGACAGGGCACTAATGAAAAACTGTTTTTT

abundance: medium-sized
d_gene: -
j_gene: TRBJ1-1
v_gene: TRBV18
CDR3aa: CASSPPEGRAEAFF
CDR3nt: TGTGCCAGCTCACCCCCAGAGGGTAGGGCTGAAGCTTTCTTT

abundance: -
d_gene: -
j_gene: TRBJ1-2
v_gene: TRBV2
CDR3aa: CASSQGGGRNYGYTF
CDR3nt: TGTGCCAGCAGCCAAGGAGGGGGGCGGAACTATGGCTACACCTTC

abundance: few
d_gene: TRBD1
j_gene: TRBJ2-3
v_gene: TRBV12-3/TRBV12-4
CDR3aa: CASSMTGADTQYF
CDR3nt: TGTGCCAGCAGTATGACAGGGGCTGATACGCAGTATTTT

abundance: -
d_gene: TRBD1
j_gene: TRBJ1-1
v_gene: TRBV12-3/TRBV12-4
CDR3aa: CASSPTDRGPFF
CDR3nt: TGTGCCAGCAGCCCGACGGACAGGGGGCCTTTCTTT